Listed here is a single T cell receptor beta chain. The antigen is unknown. The entry originates in a study of cytomegalovirus exposure and HLA in healthy donors. Study-wide findings and caveats: As a later analysis showed, several of the most significant clusters appeared to be linked to common viral pathogens. Among TCR beta chains, those listed as cytomegalovirus-associated numbered over 150.

The PCR had 60 Vbeta and 13 Jbeta primers. The assay was immunoSEQ multiplex PCR, and TCRdb's table has in-frame clones only and misses some. The sample gives 100,000 to 150,000 clones, approximately 80% of which show up once; 1.5% is in the top ten. This sequence was found in a woman aged 18-29 years in good health and CMV-seronegative. Material: PBMCs.

CDR3 residues: CASSLGLAGGGETQYF. The CDR3 DNA follows: TGTGCCAGTAGCCTGGGACTAGCGGGAGGGGGGGAGACCCAGTACTTC. The J gene is TRBJ2-5, the V gene TRBV19; 16 bases match TRBD2. V lost 6 bases to trimming and J lost 5 bases; unmatched junction nucleotides: 6. This CDR3 comprises 16 residues. Germline V gene lookup returns CDR1 LNHDA and CDR2 SQIVND (reference sequence).